This T cell receptor (beta chain) is from a study of shared clonotypes between healthy human individuals. As for this clone: Its specificity is unknown. Other nucleotide sequences in the sample specify the same CDR3.

Data came from immunoSEQ multiplex PCR; TCRdb stores just in-frame clones and leaves some out. The sample holds hundreds of thousands of clones, 73% seen once. General observations from the study: Non-shared clonotypes had lower generation probabilities than clonotypes shared by all four sorted-subset donors.

Germline V gene data show CDR1 as SGHAT and CDR2 as FQNNGV. The CDR3 is made up of 13 amino acids. V shed 1 base and J shed 0 bases, with 1 base lying between them. Sequencing used memory CD4+ T cells sorted from blood. Documented subset: CD45RA-negative fraction. V gene TRBV11-2 combines with J gene TRBJ2-1; D gene unclear. This sequence originates from a woman aged 25 to 39 in good health. CDR3 in amino acids: CASSLGSYNEQFF. The CDR3 nucleotides are TGTGCCAGCAGCTTAGGCTCCTACAATGAGCAGTTCTTC.